This T cell receptor beta chain was observed in a study of T cells in Graves' hyperthyroidism and ophthalmopathy. Study as a whole: Any treatment followed the collection of peripheral blood at initial diagnosis. General study points: Among thyroid clonotypes expanded above 0.001, most also appeared in blood.

The source material, RNA transcripts, was used to amplify TCR beta CDR3 regions. The TCR CDR3 was amplified in a first-round RT-PCR using the HTBI primer set. TCRdb processed the multiplex PCR reads anew with MiXCR; each CDR3 protein has one entry. The sample has 300,000 to 450,000 distinct CDR3 sequences; approximately 13% are singletons. With respect to this clonotype: Its specificity is not known.

Diagnosing involved the use of clinical symptoms, serum thyroxine and TRAb, thyroid ultrasound and orbital computed tomography. The sequenced sample consisted of blood. This TCR was recovered from a man in his thirties or forties with Graves' hyperthyroidism that later progressed to Graves' ophthalmopathy.

Here the CDR3 reads CASSLEGVARTSGGNTAYEQYF. The CDR3 region has the DNA TGTGCCAGCAGTTTAGAAGGGGTGGCCCGGACTAGCGGGGGGAACACAGCCTACGAGCAGTACTTC. J is TRBJ2-7 and V is TRBV12-3 or TRBV12-4; 14 bases agree with TRBD2. The CDR3 is made up of 22 amino acids. J gave up 2 bases and V 1 base, and 19 bases lay outside the gene matches.